The 30 T cell receptor beta chains listed next were all sequenced from one sample in a study of regulatory T cells in long-lasting Graves disease. Described time point: newly diagnosed GD, antithyroid drugs for less than 3 months. PBMCs were the source of the RNA used for TCR sequencing. Building of the TCR beta libraries involved iRepertoire HTBI primers and Arm-PCR of CDR3 regions. In TCRdb, the multiplex PCR reads were re-called with MiXCR into one record per CDR3 protein. Seen here are about 540,000 distinct CDR3 sequences, approximately 13% observed once, and the top ten hold roughly a tenth. These data were also filed under a second study, of T cells in Graves' hyperthyroidism and ophthalmopathy.

The source material was peripheral blood mononuclear cells (PBMCs), sampled at new diagnosis, from a patient treated with antithyroid drugs. The receptor set was obtained from a man younger than 40 with Graves disease.

This clonotype came up a few times. V is TRBV20-1 and J is TRBJ2-2; D is perhaps TRBD1 or TRBD2 (5 bases each). The CDR3 runs 15 residues. V was cut by 5 bases and J by 4 bases, with 17 bases left in between. Germline lookup yields CDR1 DFQATT and CDR2 SNEGSKA (reference sequence). In nucleotides, the CDR3 is TGCAGTGCTGATACCGGGACCCGCACCACCGGGGAGCTGTTTTTT. Its translation: CSADTGTRTTGELFF.

A few counts support this clonotype. The V gene is TRBV7-2, the J gene TRBJ1-2; 7 bases line up with TRBD1. J lost 3 bases, V lost 1 base, and 2 bases had no gene match. The CDR3 has 14 amino acids. Germline-derived CDR1 and CDR2 are SGHTA and FQGNSA. The CDR3 DNA reads as TGTGCCAGCAGCTTAGTCCAGGGGGACTATGGCTACACCTTC. The encoded protein is CASSLVQGDYGYTF. Looking up the rest from reference TRBV7-2 and TRBJ1-2 gives the full variable domain: GAGVSQSPSNKVTEKGKDVELRCDPISGHTALYWYRQSLGQGLEFLIYFQGNSAPDKSGLPSDRFSAERTGGSVSTLTIQRTQQEDSAVYLCASSLVQGDYGYTFGSGTRLTVV.

The CDR3 DNA sequence: TGCAGTGCTAGAGCTGCTGGGGGCGCTTCCTACGAGCAGTACTTC. This translates into CSARAAGGASYEQYF. The rearrangement links TRBV20-1 to TRBJ2-7; D is perhaps TRBD1 (6 bases). Per the germline V gene, CDR1 is DFQATT and CDR2 is SNEGSKA (reference sequence). The germline V and J ends were trimmed by 1 base and 1 base, with 14 bases remaining between them. The CDR3 spans 15 residues.

Many counts were recorded for this clonotype. The V and J genes are TRBV20-1 and TRBJ2-5, with 10 bases identical to TRBD2. V shed 6 bases and J 2 bases; nucleotides not matched to a gene: 6. Germline values: CDR1 DFQATT, CDR2 SNEGSKA (reference sequence). This CDR3 is 14 amino acids long. The CDR3 coding sequence is TGCAGTGCCTCTAGCGGGGGAAATCAAGAGACCCAGTACTTC. Amino acids: CSASSGGNQETQYF.

This clonotype was counted at least ten times. Here the CDR3 DNA reads TGTGCCAGCAGTTTACAGGGGTGGAACACTGAAGCTTTCTTT. It translates to CASSLQGWNTEAFF. The gene calls are TRBV27 and TRBJ1-1, with D possibly being TRBD1 (6 bases). V was shortened by 2 bases and J by 1 base, with 8 bases between the two germline ends. Germline V lookup: CDR1 MNHEY, CDR2 SMNVEV (reference sequence). The CDR3 extends over 14 amino acids.

As regards this clonotype: A much more abundant neighbour one base away suggests this may be a read error. This chain joins TRBV3-1 and TRBJ2-1; no reliable D call. The germline V gene encodes CDR1 LGHDT and CDR2 YNNKEL (reference sequence). The CDR3 loop spans 12 amino acids. The CDR3 sequence: CAISQDWGEQFF. The DNA of the CDR3 is TGTGCCATCAGCCAAGATTGGGGAGAGCAGTTCTTC.

V gene TRBV20-1 combines with J gene TRBJ2-2; D not certain. The V and J ends lost 6 bases and 4 bases respectively, with 9 bases between them. The CDR3 is made up of 12 amino acids. CDR1 is DFQATT and CDR2 is SNEGSKA in the germline V gene (reference sequence). CDR3 sequence (DNA): TGCAGTGCCCTCCTGGCCACCGGGGAGCTGTTTTTT. The encoded protein is CSALLATGELFF.

The chain has TRBV3-1 and TRBJ2-1; TRBD1 matches at 9 bases. The V and J ends lost 4 bases and 9 bases, in that order; junction bases with no gene match: 10. Germline loops: CDR1 LGHDT, CDR2 YNNKEL (reference sequence). The CDR3 is 15 amino acids. CDR3 in amino acids: CASSPGTGHVGEQFF. The CDR3 region has the DNA TGTGCCAGCAGCCCCGGGACAGGGCACGTAGGTGAGCAGTTCTTC.

About this clonotype: Without the conserved terminal phenylalanine or tryptophan, this CDR3 likely stems from a read error. The chain carries TRBV12-3 or TRBV12-4 and TRBJ1-6, with TRBD1 matching 7 bases. V shed 6 bases and J 10 bases; nucleotides not matched to a gene: 15. The CDR3 totals 16 residues. The CDR3 sequence: CASSRRQGRSGSPLHL. The CDR3 nucleotides read TGTGCCAGCAGCCGACGACAGGGAAGGTCGGGGTCACCCCTCCACCTT.

This clonotype came up many times. The rearrangement joins TRBV7-8 to TRBJ2-7; D remains unclear. Germline CDR1 and CDR2: SGHVS and FQNEAQ. The CDR3 runs to 13 residues. V shed 6 bases and J shed 0 bases, with 9 bases lying between them. CDR3 sequence (DNA): TGTGCCAGCAGTACAAGGAGCTCCTACGAGCAGTACTTC. It codes for CASSTRSSYEQYF.

In its sample, this clonotype was seen many times. The chain has TRBV12-3 or TRBV12-4 and TRBJ1-4; D is undetermined. V lost 5 bases and J 8 bases, leaving 6 bases between the germline ends. The CDR3 runs to 11 residues. CDR3: CASSRGEKLFF. DNA for the CDR3: TGTGCCAGCAGTCGCGGAGAAAAACTGTTTTTT.

This clonotype has only a few counts. The DNA for the CDR3 is TGCAGCGTTTTGGGACTAGTCGAACCTACCCCCAACACCGGGGAGCTGTTTTTT. It codes for CSVLGLVEPTPNTGELFF. J is TRBJ2-2 and V is TRBV29-1; the match to TRBD2 covers 8 bases. With V trimmed by 5 bases and J by 2 bases, 16 bases remained unmatched. This CDR3 has 18 residues. The germline V gene has CDR1 SQVTM and CDR2 ANQGSEA.

In this sample, this clonotype turned up many times. The chain couples TRBV30 to TRBJ1-1, with unresolved D. The CDR3 extends over 15 amino acids. CDR1 and CDR2 (germline): GTSNPN, SVGIG (reference sequence). V was cut by 3 bases and J by 2 bases, with 16 bases left in between. The CDR3 DNA follows: TGTGCCTGGAGCAGAGATCCGGCCGGAAACACTGAAGCTTTCTTT. It is translated as CAWSRDPAGNTEAFF.

This clonotype was seen ten or more times. CDR3 amino acids: CSVETAGGRNEQFF. CDR3 DNA: TGCAGCGTTGAAACCGCAGGGGGCCGGAATGAGCAGTTCTTC. This chain joins TRBV29-1 and TRBJ2-1; TRBD1 matches at 8 bases. The germline gives CDR1 SQVTM, CDR2 ANQGSEA. The CDR3 has 14 residues. The ends lost 2 bases at V and 7 bases at J; junction bases unmatched: 7.

The chain uses TRBV10-3 and TRBJ2-6; a possible D gene is TRBD1 (6 bases). V lost 9 bases and J 0 bases, leaving 6 bases between the germline ends. The V gene's germline CDR1 is ENHRY and CDR2 SYGVKD. The CDR3 sequence is 13 residues long. The CDR3 sequence is CAIQGSGANVLTF. CDR3 in DNA: TGTGCCATACAGGGCTCTGGGGCCAACGTCCTGACTTTC.

This clonotype appeared many times. J is TRBJ2-3 and V is TRBV10-3, with no clear D. CDR1 and CDR2 (germline): ENHRY, SYGVKD. CDR3 length: 16 residues. Trimming stripped 2 bases from V and 0 bases from J, with 12 bases between. Here the CDR3 reads CAISERTSASTDTQYF. CDR3 bases: TGTGCCATCAGTGAGCGGACGTCAGCTAGCACAGATACGCAGTATTTT.

This clonotype has a count of ten or more. The CDR3 region is CASANNEQFF. The CDR3 nucleotides are TGTGCCAGCGCTAACAATGAGCAGTTCTTC. The chain is built from TRBV2 and TRBJ2-1, with unresolved D. Germline values: CDR1 SNHLY, CDR2 FYNNEI. The CDR3 totals 10 residues. V shed 8 bases and J shed 5 bases, with 4 bases lying between them.

This clonotype was observed at least ten times. The chain is built from TRBV14 and TRBJ2-7; perhaps TRBD1 as D (6 bases). From germline, CDR1 is SGHDN and CDR2 FVKESK. This CDR3 contains 15 residues. The germline V and J ends were trimmed by 1 base and 6 bases, with 16 bases remaining between them. The CDR3 region is CASSQAPGQNREQYF. For the CDR3, the DNA is TGTGCCAGCAGCCAAGCTCCGGGACAAAATCGCGAGCAGTACTTC.

In this sample, this clonotype turned up many times. The V call is TRBV6-5, the J call TRBJ1-5, with D uncertain. Germline values: CDR1 MNHEY, CDR2 SVGAGI. The CDR3 runs to 16 residues. Trimming removed 0 bases from V and 0 bases from J, with 9 bases in between. CDR3 amino acids: CASSYSSPLSNQPQHF. DNA for the CDR3: TGTGCCAGCAGTTACTCGAGCCCTCTTAGCAATCAGCCCCAGCATTTT.

The chain couples TRBV5-1 to TRBJ2-2; 10 bases are a match to TRBD2. CDR3 length: 16 amino acids. V lost 4 bases, J lost 3 bases, and 6 bases stayed unmatched. Germline CDR1 SGHRS, CDR2 YFSETQ. The chain's CDR3 is CASSVGLAADTGELFF. The CDR3 DNA reads TGCGCCAGCAGCGTTGGACTAGCGGCGGACACCGGGGAGCTGTTTTTT.

This clonotype was seen a few times. This chain connects TRBV7-3 to TRBJ2-5; D possibly corresponds to TRBD2 (6 bases). The CDR3 is 13 residues long. From germline, CDR1 is SGHTA and CDR2 FQGTGA. V dropped 7 bases and J dropped 4 bases, with 13 bases sitting between them. CDR3 nucleotide sequence: TGTGCCAGCACTTCTGGAGCGGGAGAGACCCAGTACTTC. Protein sequence: CASTSGAGETQYF.

This clonotype came up a few times. A far larger clone is a single base away, which makes a read error likely. The genes are TRBV27 and TRBJ2-7; D is unresolved. The length of the CDR3 is 13 residues. Trimming cost V 6 bases and J 7 bases, with 16 bases left between them. Germline CDR1 MNHEY, CDR2 SMNVEV (reference sequence). The CDR3 coding sequence is TGTGCCAGCAGCCCCCTTGCGACGGATGAGCAGTACTTC. Its protein product is CASSPLATDEQYF.

CDR3 residues: CASSVAGGRESLYF. The CDR3 nucleotides read TGCGCCAGCAGCGTAGCCGGGGGGCGGGAGAGCTTGTACTTC. The gene calls are TRBV5-1 and TRBJ2-4; tentative D call: TRBD2 (7 bases). In germline, CDR1 is SGHRS, CDR2 YFSETQ. The CDR3 extends over 14 amino acids. Trimming cost V 4 bases and J 15 bases, with 23 bases left between them. Complete variable domain (other parts from reference TRBV5-1 and TRBJ2-4): KAGVTQTPRYLIKTRGQQVTLSCSPISGHRSVSWYQQTPGQGLQFLFEYFSETQRNKGNFPGRFSGRQFSNSRSEMNVSTLELGDSALYLCASSVAGGRESLYFGAGTRLSVL.

This clonotype was observed a handful of times. The chain combines TRBV18 with TRBJ2-3; 12 bases agree with TRBD2. Germline values: CDR1 KGHSH, CDR2 LQKENI. V lost 3 bases to trimming and J lost 4 bases; unmatched junction nucleotides: 5. The CDR3 is made up of 16 amino acids. CDR3 in amino acids: CASSPSSGRAADTQYF. The DNA for the CDR3 is TGTGCCAGCTCACCCTCTAGCGGGAGGGCCGCAGATACGCAGTATTTT.

This clonotype was picked up many times. The chain employs TRBV6-2 or TRBV6-3 and TRBJ1-1, with D unclear. Trimming cost V 4 bases and J 3 bases, with 3 bases left between them. The V gene's germline CDR1 is MNHEY and CDR2 SVGEGT. The length of the CDR3 is 11 residues. The CDR3 DNA is TGTGCCAGCAGTTGGGACACTGAAGCTTTCTTT. Its protein is CASSWDTEAFF.

Details on this clonotype: This is likely a read error, given that the CDR3 carries no conserved phenylalanine or tryptophan at its end. Written as DNA, the CDR3 is TGTGCCAGCTCGGCCCCCGGTGAAGCTTTCTTA. Protein: CASSAPGEAFL. The chain links TRBV12-3 or TRBV12-4 to TRBJ1-1; D gene unclear. V was cut by 8 bases and J by 7 bases, with 11 bases left in between. The length of the CDR3 is 11 residues.

This clonotype occurred a few times. The chain couples TRBV5-6 to TRBJ2-3; 10 nucleotides match TRBD2. V dropped 4 bases and J dropped 5; count of bases not matched to a gene: 10. The germline V gene encodes CDR1 SGHDT and CDR2 YYEEEE. The CDR3 is 16 residues long. This CDR3 is CASSRYTSGKGDTQYF. The CDR3 DNA follows: TGTGCCAGCAGCCGTTATACTAGCGGGAAGGGAGATACGCAGTATTTT.

The chain links TRBV5-1 to TRBJ1-2, with 7 bases that match TRBD1. Trimming at V came to 3 bases and at J to 8 bases, leaving 13 bases not matched to a gene. From germline, CDR1 is SGHRS and CDR2 YFSETQ. CDR3 length: 15 amino acids. The CDR3 DNA is TGCGCCAGCAGCTCCCACAGGGGTAGCGGAGAGGGCTACACCTTC. As protein: CASSSHRGSGEGYTF.

This clonotype was detected many times. This chain joins TRBV24-1 and TRBJ1-2; D remains ambiguous. From germline, CDR1 is KGHDR and CDR2 SFDVKD. The CDR3 is made up of 13 amino acids. Trimming took off 7 bases at V and 7 bases at J, with 15 bases between the two ends. The CDR3 nucleotides are TGTGCCACCAGGCCTGGGGAAGAGAGTGGCTACACCTTC. It yields the protein CATRPGEESGYTF.

Remarks on this clonotype: A read error is likely here: a far larger clone is one base away. This sequence joins TRBV2 and TRBJ2-1; D gene ambiguous. The assigned J gene may be wrong: the sequence end matches TRBJ2-5 better. CDR1 and CDR2 from the germline V gene are SNHLY and FYNNEI. The CDR3 consists of 14 residues. The CDR3 reads CASTVGRAQETQYF. CDR3 coding DNA: TGTGCCAGCACCGTTGGACGCGCACAAGAGACCCAGTACTTC.